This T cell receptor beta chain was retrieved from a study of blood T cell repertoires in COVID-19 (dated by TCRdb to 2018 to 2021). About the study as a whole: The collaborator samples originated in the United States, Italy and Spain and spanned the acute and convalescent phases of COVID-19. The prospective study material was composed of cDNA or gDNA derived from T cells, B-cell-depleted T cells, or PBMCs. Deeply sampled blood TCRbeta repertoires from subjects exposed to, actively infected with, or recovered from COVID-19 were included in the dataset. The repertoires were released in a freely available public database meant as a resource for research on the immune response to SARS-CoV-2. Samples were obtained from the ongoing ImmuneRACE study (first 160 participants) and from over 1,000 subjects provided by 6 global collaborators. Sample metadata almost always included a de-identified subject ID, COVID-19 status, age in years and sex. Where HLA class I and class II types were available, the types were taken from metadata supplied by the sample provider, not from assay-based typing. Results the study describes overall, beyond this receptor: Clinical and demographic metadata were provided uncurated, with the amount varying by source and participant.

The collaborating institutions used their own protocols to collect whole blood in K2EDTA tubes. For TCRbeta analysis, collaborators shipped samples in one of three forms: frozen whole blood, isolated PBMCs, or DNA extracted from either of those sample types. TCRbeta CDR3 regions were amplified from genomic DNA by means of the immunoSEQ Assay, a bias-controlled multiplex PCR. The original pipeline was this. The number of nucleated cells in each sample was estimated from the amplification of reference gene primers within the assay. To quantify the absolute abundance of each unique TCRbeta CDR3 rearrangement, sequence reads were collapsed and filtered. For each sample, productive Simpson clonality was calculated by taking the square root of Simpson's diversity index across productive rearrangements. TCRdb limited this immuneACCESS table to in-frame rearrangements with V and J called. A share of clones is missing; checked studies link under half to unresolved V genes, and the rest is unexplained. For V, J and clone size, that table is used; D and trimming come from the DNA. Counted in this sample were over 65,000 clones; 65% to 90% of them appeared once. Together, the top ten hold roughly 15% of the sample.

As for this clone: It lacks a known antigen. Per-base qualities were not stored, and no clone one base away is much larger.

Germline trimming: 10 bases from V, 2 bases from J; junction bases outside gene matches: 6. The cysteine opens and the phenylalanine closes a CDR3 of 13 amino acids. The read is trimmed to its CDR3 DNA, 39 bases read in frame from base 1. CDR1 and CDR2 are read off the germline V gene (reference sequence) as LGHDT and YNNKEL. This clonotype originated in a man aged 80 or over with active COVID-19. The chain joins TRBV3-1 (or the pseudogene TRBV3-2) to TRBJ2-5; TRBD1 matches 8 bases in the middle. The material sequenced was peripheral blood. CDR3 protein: CANPDRVQETQYF. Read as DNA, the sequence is TGTGCCAACCCGGACAGGGTACAAGAGACCCAGTACTTC.